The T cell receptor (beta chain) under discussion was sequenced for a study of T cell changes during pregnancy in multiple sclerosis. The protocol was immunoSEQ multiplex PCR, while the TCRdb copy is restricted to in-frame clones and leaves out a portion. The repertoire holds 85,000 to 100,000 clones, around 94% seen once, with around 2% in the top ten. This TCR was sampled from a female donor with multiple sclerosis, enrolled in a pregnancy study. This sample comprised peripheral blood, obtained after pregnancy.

CDR3 in amino acids: CASSLGVLNTGELFF. The CDR3 nucleotides read TGTGCCAGCAGCTTAGGAGTATTGAACACCGGGGAGCTGTTTTTT. The chain is built from TRBV7-2 and TRBJ2-2; D is undetermined. Deletions cut 1 base from V and 1 base from J, with 7 bases between. Germline loops: CDR1 SGHTA, CDR2 FQGNSA. The CDR3 has 15 residues.